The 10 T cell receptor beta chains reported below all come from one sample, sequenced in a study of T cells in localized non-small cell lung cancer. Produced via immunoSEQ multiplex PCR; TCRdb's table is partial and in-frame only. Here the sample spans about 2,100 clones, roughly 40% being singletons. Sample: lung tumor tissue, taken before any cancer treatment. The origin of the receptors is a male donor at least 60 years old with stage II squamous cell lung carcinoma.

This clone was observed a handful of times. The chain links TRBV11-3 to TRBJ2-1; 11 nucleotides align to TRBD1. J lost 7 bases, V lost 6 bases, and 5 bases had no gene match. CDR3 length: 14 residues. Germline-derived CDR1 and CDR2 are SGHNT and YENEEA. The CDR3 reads CASSYRDRGNEQFF. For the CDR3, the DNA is TGTGCCAGCAGTTACCGGGACAGGGGGAATGAGCAGTTCTTC.

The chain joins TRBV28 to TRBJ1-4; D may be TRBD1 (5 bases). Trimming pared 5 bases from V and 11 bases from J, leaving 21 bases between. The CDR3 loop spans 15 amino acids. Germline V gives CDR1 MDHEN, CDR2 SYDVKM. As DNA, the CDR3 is TGTGCCAGCAGTCTCAGCGGACCTACGGGGGATAAACTGTTTTTT. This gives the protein CASSLSGPTGDKLFF. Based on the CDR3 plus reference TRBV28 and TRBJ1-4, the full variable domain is DVKVTQSSRYLVKRTGEKVFLECVQDMDHENMFWYRQDPGLGLRLIYFSYDVKMKEKGDIPEGYSVSREKKERFSLILESASTNQTSMYLCASSLSGPTGDKLFFGSGTQLSVL.

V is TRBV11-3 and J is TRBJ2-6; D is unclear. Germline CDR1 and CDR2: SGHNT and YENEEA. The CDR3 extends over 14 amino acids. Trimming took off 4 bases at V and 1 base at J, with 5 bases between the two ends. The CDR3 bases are TGTGCCAGCAGCTCGGTTTCTGGGGCCAACGTCCTGACTTTC. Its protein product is CASSSVSGANVLTF.

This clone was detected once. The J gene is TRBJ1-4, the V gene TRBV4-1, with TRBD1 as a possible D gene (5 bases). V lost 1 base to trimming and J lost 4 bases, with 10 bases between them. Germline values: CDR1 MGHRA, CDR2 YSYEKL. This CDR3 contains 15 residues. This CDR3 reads CASSQGRADNEKLFF. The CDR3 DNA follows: TGCGCCAGCAGCCAAGGCAGGGCGGATAATGAAAAACTGTTTTTT.

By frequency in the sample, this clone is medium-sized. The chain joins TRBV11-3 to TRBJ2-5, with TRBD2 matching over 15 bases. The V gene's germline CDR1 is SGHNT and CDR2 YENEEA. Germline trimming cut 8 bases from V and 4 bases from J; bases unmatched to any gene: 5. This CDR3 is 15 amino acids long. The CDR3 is CASGTSGRSGETQYF. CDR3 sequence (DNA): TGTGCCAGCGGGACTAGCGGGAGGAGTGGAGAGACCCAGTACTTC. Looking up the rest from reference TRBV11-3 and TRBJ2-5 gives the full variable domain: EAGVVQSPRYKIIEKKQPVAFWCNPISGHNTLYWYLQNLGQGPELLIRYENEEAVDDSQLPKDRFSAERLKGVDSTLKIQPAELGDSAVYLCASGTSGRSGETQYFGPGTRLLVL.

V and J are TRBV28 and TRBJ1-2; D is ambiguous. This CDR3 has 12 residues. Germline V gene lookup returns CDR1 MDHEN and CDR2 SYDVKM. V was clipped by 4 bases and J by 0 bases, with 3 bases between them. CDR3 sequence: CASSSSNYGYTF. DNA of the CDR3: TGTGCCAGCAGTTCCTCTAACTATGGCTACACCTTC.

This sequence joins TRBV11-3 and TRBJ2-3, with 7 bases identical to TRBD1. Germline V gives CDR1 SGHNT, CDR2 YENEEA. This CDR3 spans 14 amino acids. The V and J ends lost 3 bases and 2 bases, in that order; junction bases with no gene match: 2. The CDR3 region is CASSLTGPTDTQYF. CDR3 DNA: TGTGCCAGCAGCTTGACAGGGCCCACAGATACGCAGTATTTT.

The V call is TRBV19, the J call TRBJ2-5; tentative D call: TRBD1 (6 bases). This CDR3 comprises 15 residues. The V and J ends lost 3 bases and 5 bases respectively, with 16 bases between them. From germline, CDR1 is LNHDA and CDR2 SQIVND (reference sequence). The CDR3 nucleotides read TGTGCCAGTAGTATTCAGGGGACGGGTTTGGAGACCCAGTACTTC. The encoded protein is CASSIQGTGLETQYF.

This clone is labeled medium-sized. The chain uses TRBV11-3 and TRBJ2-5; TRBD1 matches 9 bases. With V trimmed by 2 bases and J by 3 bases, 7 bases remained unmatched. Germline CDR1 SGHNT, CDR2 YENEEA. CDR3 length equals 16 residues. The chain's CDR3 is CASSLWGQGRKETQYF. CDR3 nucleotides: TGTGCCAGCAGCTTATGGGGACAGGGTAGGAAAGAGACCCAGTACTTC.

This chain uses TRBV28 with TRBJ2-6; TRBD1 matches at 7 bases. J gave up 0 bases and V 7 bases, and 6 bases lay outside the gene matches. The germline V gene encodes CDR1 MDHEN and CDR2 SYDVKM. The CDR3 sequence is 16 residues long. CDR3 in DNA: TGTGCCAGCAAGAGGGGGCTTAGCTCTGGGGCCAACGTCCTGACTTTC. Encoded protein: CASKRGLSSGANVLTF.